Only a few counts were recorded for the clone carrying this TCR beta chain. This entry belongs to a study of T-cell reconstitution after alpha-beta-depleted transplantation in children. Using unique molecular identifiers, the investigators prepared the TCRbeta library. TCRdb re-called the PCR reads with MiXCR, one entry per CDR3 protein. This repertoire shows around 400,000 distinct CDR3 sequences, about a tenth found once; its top ten account for about 5%. The trim removed 5 bases at V and 4 bases at J, leaving 8 bases unmatched. The CDR3 totals 15 residues. Germline V gene data show CDR1 as SGHVS and CDR2 as FQNEAQ.

The sequencing here drew on PBMCs from the stem cell graft donor, taken from the stem cell graft. This sequence was found in a human donor who donated a stem cell graft to a child with acute myeloid leukemia. This rearrangement joins TRBV7-8 to TRBJ1-1, with 9 nucleotides matching TRBD1. The CDR3 DNA is TGTGCCAGCAGCCATAGGACAGGGGTAGGCACTGAAGCTTTCTTT. It is translated as CASSHRTGVGTEAFF.